The 32 T cell receptor beta chains reported below all come from one sample, sequenced in a study of spatial heterogeneity in lung cancer. Sample time point: blood at routine non-recurrence follow-up after resection. TCRdb re-called the 5' RACE reads with MiXCR, one entry per CDR3 protein. The repertoire holds roughly 70,000 distinct CDR3 sequences, with around 8.9% as singletons. Sequenced material: PBMCs, taken at follow-up. All receptors come from a female donor with early-stage non-small cell lung cancer.

This clonotype came up many times. V is TRBV7-8 and J is TRBJ2-7; TRBD2 matches at 11 bases. Germline CDR1 is SGHVS and CDR2 is FQNEAQ. Losses at the gene ends were 5 bases for V and 2 bases for J; bases not matched to a gene: 8. The CDR3 loop spans 16 amino acids. The CDR3 spells CASSAGTSGRTYEQYF. CDR3 DNA: TGTGCCAGCAGCGCCGGGACTAGCGGTCGTACCTACGAGCAGTACTTC.

This clonotype was observed many times. CDR3 coding DNA: TGTGCCATCAGGAGTGTGAGCTCAAATACGCAGTATTTT. It translates to CAIRSVSSNTQYF. The gene calls are TRBV10-3 and TRBJ2-3; the D is unclear. The CDR3 is made up of 13 amino acids. Per the germline V gene, CDR1 is ENHRY and CDR2 is SYGVKD. V was cut by 6 bases and J by 7 bases, with 14 bases left in between.

This clonotype was seen at least ten times. This chain uses TRBV23-1 with TRBJ2-2; D may match TRBD1 or TRBD2 (5 bases each). TRBV23-1 is identified as an open reading frame with a role that is uncertain. This CDR3 spans 12 amino acids. V was clipped by 3 bases and J by 6 bases, with 5 bases between them. CDR3 DNA sequence: TGCGCCAGCAGTCAGGGGGCCGGGGAGCTGTTTTTT. Translated: CASSQGAGELFF.

This clonotype was seen a handful of times. The chain couples TRBV7-6 to TRBJ2-7, with 9 bases fitting TRBD1. J lost 7 bases, V lost 4 bases, and 5 bases had no gene match. The germline gives CDR1 SGHVS, CDR2 FNYEAQ. The CDR3 loop spans 13 amino acids. Here the CDR3 reads CASSSGQGREQYF. In nucleotides, the CDR3 is TGTGCCAGCAGCTCTGGACAGGGGAGGGAGCAGTACTTC.

The V call is TRBV20-1, the J call TRBJ1-2; D might be TRBD1 (5 bases). From germline, CDR1 is DFQATT and CDR2 SNEGSKA (reference sequence). V lost 0 bases, J lost 1 base, and 6 bases lay in between. The length of the CDR3 is 13 residues. The CDR3 reads CSARDRVNYGYTF. As DNA, the CDR3 is TGCAGTGCTAGAGACAGGGTTAACTATGGCTACACCTTC.

This clonotype was detected ten times or more. This sequence joins TRBV5-1 and TRBJ2-7; D is unclear. This CDR3 is built from 12 residues. The V end lost 0 bases, the J end lost 5 bases, and 6 bases lay between the germline ends. Germline assignment: CDR1 SGHRS and CDR2 YFSETQ. CDR3 in DNA: TGCGCCAGCAGCTTGGACGGCGACGAGCAGTACTTC. It yields the protein CASSLDGDEQYF.

A word on this clonotype: This may be a read error: a much more frequent sequence differs by one nucleotide. This chain joins TRBV12-3 or TRBV12-4 and TRBJ1-2; D remains ambiguous. There are 15 residues in the CDR3. V was cut by 7 bases and J by 4 bases, with 19 bases left in between. The CDR3 reads CASTPISESFYGYTF. CDR3 sequence (DNA): TGTGCCAGCACCCCCATTTCCGAGAGTTTCTATGGCTACACCTTC.

This clonotype was picked up many times. The chain carries TRBV5-1 and TRBJ2-7; 12 bases agree with TRBD1. Germline CDR1 SGHRS, CDR2 YFSETQ. CDR3 size: 16 residues. After removal of 5 bases from V and 7 bases from J, the junction contained 13 bases not matched to a gene. In DNA form, the CDR3 reads TGCGCCAGCAGACTACTACCGGGACAGGGGGCGGAGGAGCAGTACTTC. It translates to CASRLLPGQGAEEQYF.

The genes are TRBV7-9 and TRBJ1-2; D call uncertain. CDR1 and CDR2 (germline): SEHNR, FQNEAQ (reference sequence). Trimming shortened V by 1 base and J by 5 bases, and 5 bases separated the two germline ends. The CDR3 length is 12 residues. The DNA of the CDR3 is TGTGCCAGCAGCTTAGGAGTTTATGGCTACACCTTC. Amino acids: CASSLGVYGYTF.

Note on this clonotype: This may stem from a read error, because a much larger clone lies one nucleotide away. The rearrangement joins TRBV20-1 to TRBJ2-7, with 7 nucleotides matching TRBD1. Trimming at V came to 5 bases and at J to 6 bases, leaving 10 bases not matched to a gene. The CDR3 consists of 13 residues. Germline V lookup: CDR1 DFQATT, CDR2 SNEGSKA (reference sequence). The CDR3 region is CSAPSETGSEQYF. CDR3 DNA: TGCAGTGCTCCCTCCGAGACAGGGAGCGAGCAGTACTTC.

This chain links TRBV7-8 with TRBJ2-1, with 14 bases identical to TRBD2. This CDR3 has 16 amino acids. Trimming removed 3 bases from V and 4 bases from J; junction bases left unmatched: 2. CDR1 and CDR2 from the germline V gene are SGHVS and FQNEAQ. The CDR3 here is CASSLTSGRVYNEQFF. In DNA, the CDR3 is TGTGCCAGCAGCTTGACTAGCGGGAGGGTGTACAATGAGCAGTTCTTC. The variable domain in full, with the rest retrieved from reference TRBV7-8 and TRBJ2-1, is GAGVSQSPRYKVAKRGQDVALRCDPISGHVSLFWYQQALGQGPEFLTYFQNEAQLDKSGLPSDRFFAERPEGSVSTLKIQRTQQEDSAVYLCASSLTSGRVYNEQFFGPGTRLTVL.

This sequence joins TRBV27 and TRBJ2-7; 8 bases align to TRBD1. The germline V gene has CDR1 MNHEY and CDR2 SMNVEV (reference sequence). Trimming cost V 0 bases and J 2 bases; bases outside gene matches: 6. This CDR3 comprises 16 residues. The CDR3 is CASSLSRQGATYEQYF. In DNA, the CDR3 is TGTGCCAGCAGTTTATCAAGGCAGGGGGCGACCTACGAGCAGTACTTC.

This clonotype occurred a few times. V and J are TRBV29-1 and TRBJ2-1; TRBD2 matches at 9 bases. This CDR3 is 14 amino acids long. The junction had 8 bases not matched to a gene; V was cut back by 5 bases and J by 6 bases. Germline V lookup: CDR1 SQVTM, CDR2 ANQGSEA. CDR3 sequence: CSVREAGGVNEQFF. CDR3 DNA: TGCAGCGTTCGAGAAGCGGGAGGAGTCAATGAGCAGTTCTTC.

This clonotype has a count of ten or more. V usage is TRBV7-9 and J usage is TRBJ2-3, with D perhaps matching TRBD1 (6 bases). Trimming left V 7 bases short and J 5 bases short, with 13 bases between. The CDR3 extends over 13 amino acids. CDR1 is SEHNR, CDR2 FQNEAQ, per germline (reference sequence). Written as DNA, the CDR3 is TGTGCCAGCACCCGACAGGTCGAAGATACGCAGTATTTT. As protein: CASTRQVEDTQYF.

J is TRBJ2-1 and V is TRBV14; 10 nucleotides align to TRBD1. The CDR3 sequence is 15 residues long. Germline V gene data show CDR1 as SGHDN and CDR2 as FVKESK. V trimming: 3 bases; J trimming: 7 bases; junction bases outside the gene matches: 6. The CDR3 is CASSHWDRGRNEQFF. CDR3 DNA: TGTGCCAGCAGCCACTGGGACAGGGGACGGAATGAGCAGTTCTTC.

Many counts were recorded for this clonotype. The chain uses TRBV15 and TRBJ2-1, with a weak D call TRBD1 (6 bases). The V and J ends lost 2 bases and 8 bases respectively, with 13 bases between them. The CDR3 spans 14 residues. Germline lookup yields CDR1 LNHNV and CDR2 YYDKDF (reference sequence). Here the CDR3 DNA reads TGTGCCACCAGCAGACCACAGGGTACCGATGAGCAGTTCTTC. This encodes CATSRPQGTDEQFF.

This clonotype was detected many times. The chain uses TRBV19 and TRBJ1-6, with D perhaps matching TRBD1 (5 bases). CDR1 and CDR2 from the germline V gene are LNHDA and SQIVND (reference sequence). Trimming shortened V by 5 bases and J by 6 bases, and 11 bases separated the two germline ends. The CDR3 has 14 amino acids. The CDR3, as DNA: TGTGCCAGTAGTGTCTACCAGGGTAATTCACCCCTCCACTTT. This sequence encodes CASSVYQGNSPLHF.

This chain joins TRBV28 and TRBJ1-2, with no clear D. The ends were cut back, 3 bases at V and 8 bases at J, with 16 bases in the middle. Germline V lookup: CDR1 MDHEN, CDR2 SYDVKM. The CDR3 contains 14 residues. The CDR3 nucleotides read TGTGCCAGCAGTTTGGATCTCACCGACAAAGGCTACACCTTC. It is translated as CASSLDLTDKGYTF.

The chain combines TRBV28 with TRBJ2-3, with 7 bases lining up with TRBD2. Germline V gene lookup returns CDR1 MDHEN and CDR2 SYDVKM. The CDR3 length is 15 residues. The trim removed 11 bases at V and 4 bases at J, leaving 15 bases unmatched. For the CDR3, the DNA is TGTGCCTGCTCCGTATTGGGCGGGAGCTCAGATACGCAGTATTTT. The encoded protein is CACSVLGGSSDTQYF.

This clonotype was seen at least ten times. The chain has TRBV5-1 and TRBJ2-2; no reliable D call. The CDR3 consists of 14 residues. V lost 0 bases to trimming and J lost 0 bases, with 3 bases between them. Germline V gives CDR1 SGHRS, CDR2 YFSETQ. Here the CDR3 reads CASSLDSNTGELFF. CDR3 in DNA: TGCGCCAGCAGCTTGGATTCGAACACCGGGGAGCTGTTTTTT.

This clonotype was seen ten or more times. This chain joins TRBV27 and TRBJ1-2; 7 nucleotides match TRBD1. The CDR3 covers 13 residues. Losses at the gene ends were 3 bases for V and 4 bases for J; bases not matched to a gene: 2. CDR1 is MNHEY, CDR2 SMNVEV, per germline (reference sequence). As DNA, the CDR3 is TGTGCCAGCAGTTTTACAGGGGCCTATGGCTACACCTTC. This sequence encodes CASSFTGAYGYTF.

This clonotype was detected many times. This chain uses TRBV7-6 with TRBJ1-1; a possible D gene is TRBD1 (6 bases). Germline V gene data show CDR1 as SGHVS and CDR2 as FNYEAQ. The CDR3 has 13 residues. Trimming cost V 6 bases and J 3 bases, with 11 bases left between them. The CDR3 DNA is TGTGCCAGCAGAAGGGGGGTTCACACTGAAGCTTTCTTT. Its protein product is CASRRGVHTEAFF.

This clonotype was seen at least ten times. The chain links TRBV27 to TRBJ2-7; no clear D gene. V lost 3 bases, J lost 6 bases, and 15 bases lay in between. CDR1 and CDR2 (germline): MNHEY, SMNVEV (reference sequence). The CDR3 is made up of 14 amino acids. The CDR3, as DNA: TGTGCCAGCAGTTTGAGCCGTATGGTTGGCGAGCAGTACTTC. It translates to CASSLSRMVGEQYF.

This clonotype was counted ten times or more. This chain links TRBV20-1 with TRBJ2-1; 11 bases line up with TRBD2. Germline loops: CDR1 DFQATT, CDR2 SNEGSKA (reference sequence). This CDR3 contains 14 residues. The J segment lost 7 bases and the V segment lost 6 bases, leaving 8 bases of the junction unmatched. The CDR3 nucleotides read TGCAGTGCCAGTAGCGGGAGGGCCAGGAATGAGCAGTTCTTC. Translating it yields CSASSGRARNEQFF.

Only a few counts were recorded for this clonotype. The chain carries TRBV7-9 and TRBJ2-3; possible D gene TRBD1, 6 bases. The CDR3 covers 14 residues. CDR1 is SEHNR and CDR2 is FQNEAQ in the germline V gene (reference sequence). Trimming took 8 bases from V and 2 from J, leaving 14 bases between them. The CDR3 region is CASSLQGHTDTQYF. DNA of the CDR3: TGTGCCAGCTCCCTTCAGGGGCACACAGATACGCAGTATTTT. The variable domain in full, with the rest retrieved from reference TRBV7-9 and TRBJ2-3, is DTGVSQNPRHKITKRGQNVTFRCDPISEHNRLYWYRQTLGQGPEFLTYFQNEAQLEKSRLLSDRFSAERPKGSFSTLEIQRTEQGDSAMYLCASSLQGHTDTQYFGPGTRLTVL.

This clonotype was seen many times. The genes are TRBV10-3 and TRBJ2-3; 8 bases are a match to TRBD2. V shed 6 bases and J 0 bases; nucleotides not matched to a gene: 2. This CDR3 spans 14 amino acids. In germline, CDR1 is ENHRY, CDR2 SYGVKD. CDR3: CAIRPSGSTDTQYF. CDR3 sequence (DNA): TGTGCCATCAGACCTAGCGGGAGCACAGATACGCAGTATTTT.

This clonotype was counted at least ten times. The rearrangement uses TRBV6-4 and TRBJ1-1; the D is unclear. The V gene lost 0 bases and the J gene lost 9 bases, with 8 bases spanning the gap. The CDR3 has 12 residues. Germline V gene sequence: CDR1 MRHNA, CDR2 SNTAGT. The CDR3 here is CASSDSWGKAFF. The CDR3 coding sequence is TGTGCCAGCAGTGACTCTTGGGGAAAAGCTTTCTTT.

The V call is TRBV25-1, the J call TRBJ1-2; D not certain. V was pared by 1 base and J by 4 bases, with 7 bases between. Germline CDR1 is MGHDK and CDR2 is SYGVNS. This CDR3 is built from 13 residues. CDR3 sequence (DNA): TGTGCCAGCAGTGAATTCGGGGTCTATGGCTACACCTTC. Its translation is CASSEFGVYGYTF.

Details on this clonotype: Since a much larger clone is just one base distant, this may be a read error. The CDR3: CARTVSGANVLTF. CDR3 bases: TGTGCCCGGACCGTGTCTGGGGCCAACGTCCTGACTTTC. This rearrangement joins TRBV30 to TRBJ2-6; D not resolved. Trimming cost V 8 bases and J 1 base, with 9 bases left between them. CDR1 and CDR2 from the germline V gene are GTSNPN and SVGIG (reference sequence). The CDR3 is made up of 13 amino acids.

In this sample, this clonotype turned up many times. This chain uses TRBV5-1 with TRBJ2-3, with D maybe TRBD2 (6 bases). Trimming took 4 bases from V and 0 from J, leaving 12 bases between them. Germline CDR1 SGHRS, CDR2 YFSETQ. The CDR3 contains 15 residues. CDR3 in amino acids: CASSTGGLSTDTQYF. The CDR3 DNA follows: TGCGCCAGCAGCACAGGAGGGTTGAGCACAGATACGCAGTATTTT.

This clonotype was seen many times. The V gene is TRBV29-1, the J gene TRBJ2-1; no reliable D call. CDR3 length: 13 amino acids. Trimming pared 4 bases from V and 5 bases from J, leaving 12 bases between. Looked up from germline, CDR1 is SQVTM and CDR2 is ANQGSEA. DNA for the CDR3: TGCAGCGTTGTCGTAGTCAGAAACAATGAGCAGTTCTTC. Translation: CSVVVVRNNEQFF.

This clonotype was seen ten or more times. The rearrangement uses TRBV6-1 and TRBJ1-5; D ambiguous. The CDR3 is made up of 13 amino acids. V was shortened by 1 base and J by 7 bases, with 8 bases between the two germline ends. Germline V gene data show CDR1 as MNHNS and CDR2 as SASEGT. The CDR3 loop is CASSEGHGQPQHF. The CDR3 DNA is TGTGCCAGCAGTGAAGGGCACGGCCAGCCCCAGCATTTT.